This TCR beta chain was sequenced in a study of TIL therapy for anti-PD-1-resistant metastatic lung cancer (dated by TCRdb to about 2021). The study in broad terms: Tumors were harvested prior to any PD-1/PD-L1 blockade, after which nivolumab was administered to patients, and lymphodepletion, expanded TIL infusion and IL-2 were given to patients who progressed. The cohort was composed predominantly of lung adenocarcinoma, with a few EGFR-mutant and two ALK-rearranged tumors included, and half of patients were identified as current or former smokers. T cell receptor beta sequencing of tumor and peripheral blood served to follow clonotypes across the tumor, the expanded TIL product, and serial blood samples. Enrolled patients had a median age of around 51 years (range about 35-85) and a median tumor PD-L1 proportion score of approximately 6%. A median non-synonymous tumor mutation burden of around 1.4 mutations per megabase was determined across the cohort by whole-exome sequencing. The full study reports these points: The study protocol defined all tumor marker inferences as exploratory. Clonotypes from the infused TIL partially replaced the baseline peripheral repertoire and then declined over months, and persistence showed no apparent association with response. Generalizability was limited because the cohort was highly selected, with more treatment-naive, never-smoker and oncogene-addicted patients included than is typical.

The sample's time point label, decoded: pre-treatment sample, taken before nivolumab and TIL therapy. Adults with stage 4 NSCLC were enrolled from October 2017 to January 2020 in a dual-center phase I trial. The samples were drawn from an open-label, single-arm phase I trial testing tumor-infiltrating lymphocyte therapy combined with nivolumab in advanced non-small cell lung cancer. Blood mononuclear cells from EDTA tubes were isolated by Ficoll gradient, snap-frozen as pellets, and DNA was extracted with a Qiagen mini-prep kit. Compared with germline, V lacks 5 bases and J lacks 7 bases; bases without a gene match: 10. The CDR3 measures 15 amino acids from cysteine to phenylalanine. Kept here is only the CDR3 DNA, which spans 45 bases and is read in frame from base 1. CDR1 SGHTA and CDR2 FQGTGA are derived from the germline V gene. As concerns this clone: The clone's antigen remains unknown. No much larger clone is present one base from it, and per-base qualities are unavailable.

Using bias-controlled multiplex PCR with the immunoSEQ v3 hsTCRB kit, the TCR beta CDR3 regions were amplified from genomic DNA. An Illumina NextSeq 500 was used to sequence the TCR libraries, reaching 1.5 million to 2 million read pairs at survey level or 5-6 million at deep level. As for the authors' bioinformatics: V, D and J genes were assigned, non-productive sequences were removed, and clonality was reported by immunoSEQ Analyzer software. Repertoires were compared using productive Simpson clonality and Morisita overlap index of productive TRB rearrangements between infused TIL and blood. Absolute clonotype counts in blood were estimated by multiplying the lymphocyte count by the CD3+ fraction and by the productive frequency of the clone. What TCRdb holds here is the immuneACCESS table cut down to in-frame rearrangements. Part of the clones is not present; checked against another copy, under half of the missing clones reflect an unresolved V gene, and the others are unexplained. V and J calls plus clone size are reproduced from that table; the DNA served to infer D and trimming. For this sample there are over 20,000 clones; about four fifths appear just once. The ten largest make up less than 8.5% of the sample.

The V and J genes are TRBV7-3 and TRBJ2-1; 8 middle bases align to TRBD2. This TCR was sampled from a person aged 25-79 years with non-small cell lung cancer. The specimen comprised blood, sampled at baseline. At the DNA level, the sequence is TGTGCCAGCAGCCCGGACCGGGGGGGCCGGAATGAGCAGTTCTTC. Protein translation: CASSPDRGGRNEQFF.